One sample yielded the 31 T cell receptor beta chains listed below, sequenced in a study of CD8+ T cells in alopecia areata. Indicated treatment: oral pan-JAK inhibitor, 5-10 mg twice daily. cDNA prepared by RNA extraction and subsequent reverse transcription served as the template for sequencing. TCRdb's copy holds only in-frame clones and misses some; the assay was immunoSEQ multiplex PCR. The profile covers 150,000 to 200,000 clones, with roughly 60% appearing a single time and over 1% taken by the ten largest. Sequenced material: CD4+ T cells sorted from blood, taken at week 24, from a patient treated with tofacitinib. The receptor set was obtained from a human donor with alopecia areata.

Turning to this clone: The same CDR3 can be traced to other DNA sequences in this sample. V is TRBV9 and J is TRBJ2-1; D may be TRBD2 (7 bases). This CDR3 contains 15 residues. V was pared by 0 bases and J by 5 bases, with 12 bases between. Germline V gives CDR1 SGDLS, CDR2 YYNGEE. The CDR3 protein is CASSVAAGANNEQFF. CDR3 sequence (DNA): TGTGCCAGCAGCGTAGCGGCGGGGGCGAACAATGAGCAGTTCTTC.

The chain couples TRBV20-1 to TRBJ1-2, with D perhaps matching TRBD1 (6 bases). CDR3 size: 11 residues. Germline V gives CDR1 DFQATT, CDR2 SNEGSKA (reference sequence). V was shortened by 6 bases and J by 10 bases, with 15 bases between the two germline ends. The DNA for the CDR3 is TGCAGTGCCCGCCGGGACATAGACTACACCTTC. Translated: CSARRDIDYTF.

This clone appeared a few times. This sequence joins TRBV4-3 and TRBJ1-5, with 8 bases matching TRBD1. The CDR3 length is 19 residues. Unmatched junction bases numbered 11, after V lost 0 bases and J lost 1 base. Germline V lookup: CDR1 LGHNA, CDR2 YSLEER. The CDR3 DNA reads TGCGCCAGCAGCCAAGATCGGGGGACAGGAACGAGGAGCAATCAGCCCCAGCATTTT. Translation: CASSQDRGTGTRSNQPQHF.

This clone was seen a few times. DNA of the CDR3: TGTGCCAGCAGCTTCTGGACAGCGGGGGCCAATGAGCAGTTCTTC. Translation: CASSFWTAGANEQFF. This chain uses TRBV5-6 with TRBJ2-1, with TRBD2 identical over 8 bases. Germline CDR1 and CDR2: SGHDT and YYEEEE. J gave up 6 bases and V 2 bases, and 7 bases lay outside the gene matches. CDR3 length: 15 amino acids.

V usage is TRBV7-2 and J usage is TRBJ1-5, with a tentative D call TRBD1 (5 bases). This CDR3 region has 14 residues. Germline loops: CDR1 SGHTA, CDR2 FQGNSA. Trimming removed 0 bases at V and 5 bases at J, with 8 bases between. The CDR3 nucleotides read TGTGCCAGCAGCTTAGCTGGGGGGGATCAGCCCCAGCATTTT. Protein: CASSLAGGDQPQHF.

V usage is TRBV2 and J usage is TRBJ2-5; D is unclear. This CDR3 contains 8 residues. V lost 4 bases to trimming and J lost 12 bases, with 3 bases between them. Germline V gene lookup returns CDR1 SNHLY and CDR2 FYNNEI. CDR3 bases: TGTGCCAGCAGTGGCAAGTACTTC. Protein product: CASSGKYF.

J is TRBJ1-6 and V is TRBV30; tentative D call: TRBD1 (5 bases). Per the germline V gene, CDR1 is GTSNPN and CDR2 is SVGIG (reference sequence). The CDR3 loop spans 13 amino acids. V lost 3 bases, J lost 6 bases, and 9 bases lay in between. The CDR3 here is CAWRPDSNSPLHF. The CDR3 region has the DNA TGTGCCTGGAGACCAGACAGTAATTCACCCCTCCACTTT. The variable domain in full, completed from reference TRBV30 and TRBJ1-6, reads SQTIHQWPATLVQPVGSPLSLECTVEGTSNPNLYWYRQAAGRGLQLLFYSVGIGQISSEVPQNLSASRPQDRQFILSSKKLLLSDSGFYLCAWRPDSNSPLHFGNGTRLTVT.

The chain combines TRBV10-3 with TRBJ1-6; 9 positions agree with TRBD1. The V gene's germline CDR1 is ENHRY and CDR2 SYGVKD. Trimming at V came to 6 bases and at J to 9 bases, leaving 3 bases not matched to a gene. The CDR3 totals 13 residues. The DNA for the CDR3 is TGTGCCATCAGGGGACAGGGAGGTTCACCCCTCCACTTT. The encoded protein is CAIRGQGGSPLHF.

The chain uses TRBV7-8 and TRBJ1-5; the D is unclear. Germline values: CDR1 SGHVS, CDR2 FQNEAQ. Trimming removed 0 bases at V and 0 bases at J, with 12 bases between. The CDR3 is made up of 17 amino acids. Here the CDR3 reads CASSLAGFTSSNQPQHF. The CDR3 DNA reads TGTGCCAGCAGCTTAGCCGGCTTTACAAGTAGCAATCAGCCCCAGCATTTT.

This chain links TRBV7-9 with TRBJ2-5; D is undetermined. CDR3 length equals 13 residues. From germline, CDR1 is SEHNR and CDR2 FQNEAQ (reference sequence). Trimming left V 2 bases short and J 5 bases short, with 9 bases between. CDR3 sequence: CASSLQQIETQYF. The CDR3 DNA is TGTGCCAGCAGCTTACAACAGATCGAGACCCAGTACTTC.

This chain joins TRBV4-3 and TRBJ1-2; D is perhaps TRBD1 (6 bases). The CDR3 is 16 amino acids. CDR1 and CDR2 from the germline V gene are LGHNA and YSLEER. V dropped 3 bases and J dropped 8 bases, with 22 bases sitting between them. The CDR3 reads CASSQEPQGIDYGYTF. The CDR3 bases are TGCGCCAGCAGCCAGGAACCTCAGGGGATCGATTACGGCTACACCTTC.

The chain is built from TRBV7-9 and TRBJ2-3; no reliable D call. Germline values: CDR1 SEHNR, CDR2 FQNEAQ (reference sequence). V was cut by 5 bases and J by 0 bases, with 15 bases left in between. This CDR3 region has 16 residues. The CDR3 bases are TGTGCCAGCAGCCCAGGAGTATTCTCTAGCACAGATACGCAGTATTTT. Translated, it gives CASSPGVFSSTDTQYF.

The V call is TRBV25-1, the J call TRBJ1-1; possibly TRBD1 for D (6 bases). CDR1 is MGHDK, CDR2 SYGVNS, per germline. V was pared by 2 bases and J by 3 bases, with 13 bases between. The CDR3 length is 15 residues. CDR3 nucleotides: TGTGCCAGCAGTGAAAGCAGGGGATGGGACACTGAAGCTTTCTTT. As protein: CASSESRGWDTEAFF. Full variable domain (missing parts from reference TRBV25-1 and TRBJ1-1): EADIYQTPRYLVIGTGKKITLECSQTMGHDKMYWYQQDPGMELHLIHYSYGVNSTEKGDLSSESTVSRIRTEHFPLTLESARPSHTSQYLCASSESRGWDTEAFFGQGTRLTVV.

The chain uses TRBV5-1 and TRBJ2-1; D remains unclear. The germline V and J ends were trimmed by 6 bases and 6 bases, with 16 bases remaining between them. Germline loops: CDR1 SGHRS, CDR2 YFSETQ. CDR3 length equals 14 residues. CDR3 coding DNA: TGCGCCAGCAACCCACAGACGGTCCTCAATGAGCAGTTCTTC. This sequence encodes CASNPQTVLNEQFF.

The J gene is TRBJ2-7, the V gene TRBV11-2; 11 nucleotides agree with TRBD2. Unmatched junction bases numbered 8, after V lost 1 base and J lost 3 bases. The CDR3 covers 17 residues. CDR1 is SGHAT, CDR2 FQNNGV, per germline. The CDR3 reads CASSLVGSGGAIYEQYF. The CDR3 bases are TGTGCCAGCAGCTTAGTAGGTAGCGGGGGGGCTATCTACGAGCAGTACTTC.

The chain combines TRBV10-2 with TRBJ1-6, with D unclear. Germline CDR1 is WSHSY and CDR2 is SAAADI. The CDR3 has 13 amino acids. The V and J ends lost 4 bases and 7 bases respectively, with 8 bases between them. CDR3 residues: CASSAGRNSPLHF. For the CDR3, the DNA is TGCGCCAGCAGTGCAGGCAGGAATTCACCCCTCCACTTT.

The chain combines TRBV29-1 with TRBJ1-1; a possible D gene is TRBD1 (6 bases). The V gene lost 7 bases and the J gene lost 3 bases, with 18 bases spanning the gap. Germline assignment: CDR1 SQVTM and CDR2 ANQGSEA. The CDR3 sequence is 14 residues long. The CDR3 DNA reads as TGCAGCGCCTACGGGGGCCAGGGACACACTGAAGCTTTCTTT. Amino acid sequence: CSAYGGQGHTEAFF.

This sequence joins TRBV5-1 and TRBJ1-4; D call uncertain. The germline V gene has CDR1 SGHRS and CDR2 YFSETQ. The CDR3 length is 16 residues. V lost 3 bases and J lost 5, with 17 bases in between. The CDR3 bases are TGCGCCAGCAGCTCGCCTTCCGGACTGGAGAATGAAAAACTGTTTTTT. This encodes CASSSPSGLENEKLFF.

This clone was observed at least ten times. The J gene is TRBJ1-5, the V gene TRBV16; D perhaps matches TRBD1 (6 bases). The CDR3 has 14 amino acids. V was cut by 2 bases and J by 3 bases, with 8 bases left in between. In germline, CDR1 is KGHSY, CDR2 FQNENV. CDR3 protein: CASSQGGLNQPQHF. Here the CDR3 DNA reads TGTGCCAGCAGCCAAGGGGGGCTCAATCAGCCCCAGCATTTT.

The genes are TRBV29-1 and TRBJ1-2; 9 positions match TRBD1. Germline loops: CDR1 SQVTM, CDR2 ANQGSEA. The CDR3 consists of 15 residues. Trimming took 6 bases from V and 1 from J; bases not matched to a gene: 9. The CDR3 spells CSVERRDRVNYGYTF. Written as DNA, the CDR3 is TGCAGCGTGGAACGTAGGGACAGGGTTAACTATGGCTACACCTTC.

V gene TRBV6-1 combines with J gene TRBJ1-6; D call uncertain. The germline gives CDR1 MNHNS, CDR2 SASEGT. The CDR3 covers 13 residues. V gave up 4 bases and J gave up 8 bases, with 9 bases separating them. DNA of the CDR3: TGTGCCAGCAGTGTTGACGGCTATTCACCCCTCCACTTT. Residues: CASSVDGYSPLHF.

This clone was found once. V and J are TRBV6-5 and TRBJ2-2; 8 nucleotides match TRBD2. There are 16 residues in the CDR3. V lost 4 bases and J lost 5; bases outside the gene matches: 9. The germline gives CDR1 MNHEY, CDR2 SVGAGI. CDR3 DNA: TGTGCCAGCAGTTGGGCCGGGACTAGGAGTACCGGGGAGCTGTTTTTT. As protein: CASSWAGTRSTGELFF.

The gene calls are TRBV30 and TRBJ2-2; D remains ambiguous. Trimming pared 5 bases from V and 2 bases from J, leaving 9 bases between. CDR3 length equals 13 residues. Germline CDR1 GTSNPN, CDR2 SVGIG (reference sequence). The chain's CDR3 is CAWRTLNTGELFF. CDR3 nucleotides: TGTGCCTGGCGGACCTTAAACACCGGGGAGCTGTTTTTT.

This rearrangement joins TRBV10-2 to TRBJ2-5; TRBD2 matches at 8 bases. J lost 4 bases, V lost 3 bases, and 13 bases had no gene match. The CDR3 extends over 17 amino acids. Germline-derived CDR1 and CDR2 are WSHSY and SAAADI. The DNA for the CDR3 is TGCGCCAGCAGTGATCGTGGCGGGGGGCCATTTTTAGAGACCCAGTACTTC. Protein sequence: CASSDRGGGPFLETQYF.

This clone occurred a few times. This rearrangement joins TRBV29-1 to TRBJ2-5, with 7 bases fitting TRBD2. With 1 base clipped from V and 8 bases from J, the junction kept 1 base outside the gene matches. Germline V gene lookup returns CDR1 SQVTM and CDR2 ANQGSEA. The CDR3 is made up of 11 amino acids. Here the CDR3 reads CSVEGGGTQYF. The CDR3 nucleotides are TGCAGCGTTGAAGGGGGGGGAACCCAGTACTTC.

The chain joins TRBV7-2 to TRBJ1-2; TRBD1 might be the D (5 bases). Germline V lookup: CDR1 SGHTA, CDR2 FQGNSA. The CDR3 totals 17 residues. The V end was cut by 3 bases, the J end by 8 bases, with 25 bases between. CDR3 sequence reads: CASSLDLRDLKLGGYTF. CDR3 DNA sequence: TGTGCCAGCAGCTTGGACCTCCGGGACCTGAAATTGGGAGGCTACACCTTC. Full variable domain (outside the CDR3, taken from reference TRBV7-2 and TRBJ1-2): GAGVSQSPSNKVTEKGKDVELRCDPISGHTALYWYRQSLGQGLEFLIYFQGNSAPDKSGLPSDRFSAERTGGSVSTLTIQRTQQEDSAVYLCASSLDLRDLKLGGYTFGSGTRLTVV.

As concerns this clone: This same CDR3 is encoded by further DNA sequences in the sample. The chain joins TRBV2 to TRBJ2-2; the D gene is possibly TRBD2 (5 bases). Looked up from germline, CDR1 is SNHLY and CDR2 is FYNNEI. CDR3 length equals 15 residues. The ends were cut back, 4 bases at V and 2 bases at J, with 11 bases in the middle. Written as DNA, the CDR3 is TGTGCCAGCAGTGTAGGACGGGGAAACACCGGGGAGCTGTTTTTT. Residues: CASSVGRGNTGELFF. Based on the CDR3 plus reference TRBV2 and TRBJ2-2, the full variable domain is EPEVTQTPSHQVTQMGQEVILRCVPISNHLYFYWYRQILGQKVEFLVSFYNNEISEKSEIFDDQFSVERPDGSNFTLKIRSTKLEDSAMYFCASSVGRGNTGELFFGEGSRLTVL.

This clone was seen a few times. V is TRBV11-2 and J is TRBJ2-1; 7 positions agree with TRBD2. CDR1 is SGHAT and CDR2 is FQNNGV in the germline V gene. The J segment lost 7 bases and the V segment lost 2 bases, leaving 14 bases of the junction unmatched. CDR3 length: 17 amino acids. CDR3 sequence: CASSLWFQRGTGNEQFF. Here the CDR3 DNA reads TGTGCCAGCAGCTTATGGTTCCAGCGGGGAACTGGGAATGAGCAGTTCTTC.

The table lists this clone with a few counts. For the CDR3, the DNA is TGTGCCAGCAGCGGTACCATAGAAGTGTACCAAGAGACCCAGTACTTC. Protein: CASSGTIEVYQETQYF. V and J are TRBV11-3 and TRBJ2-5; no reliable D call. The CDR3 spans 16 residues. V was trimmed by 5 bases and J by 0 bases, leaving 16 bases between them. Per the germline V gene, CDR1 is SGHNT and CDR2 is YENEEA.

The rearrangement links TRBV6-5 to TRBJ2-5; 11 bases fit TRBD2. V dropped 0 bases and J dropped 5; count of bases not matched to a gene: 5. Germline values: CDR1 MNHEY, CDR2 SVGAGI. The CDR3 is 16 amino acids. CDR3 in DNA: TGTGCCAGCAGTTACTCGGGAACTAGCGGGGGTGAGACCCAGTACTTC. The encoded protein is CASSYSGTSGGETQYF.

The chain links TRBV5-1 to TRBJ2-2, with 7 bases matching TRBD1. Looked up from germline, CDR1 is SGHRS and CDR2 is YFSETQ. The CDR3 length is 15 residues. V lost 4 bases, J lost 0 bases, and 3 bases stayed unmatched. For the CDR3, the DNA is TGCGCCAGCAGCACCGGGACAGCGAACACCGGGGAGCTGTTTTTT. Protein: CASSTGTANTGELFF.